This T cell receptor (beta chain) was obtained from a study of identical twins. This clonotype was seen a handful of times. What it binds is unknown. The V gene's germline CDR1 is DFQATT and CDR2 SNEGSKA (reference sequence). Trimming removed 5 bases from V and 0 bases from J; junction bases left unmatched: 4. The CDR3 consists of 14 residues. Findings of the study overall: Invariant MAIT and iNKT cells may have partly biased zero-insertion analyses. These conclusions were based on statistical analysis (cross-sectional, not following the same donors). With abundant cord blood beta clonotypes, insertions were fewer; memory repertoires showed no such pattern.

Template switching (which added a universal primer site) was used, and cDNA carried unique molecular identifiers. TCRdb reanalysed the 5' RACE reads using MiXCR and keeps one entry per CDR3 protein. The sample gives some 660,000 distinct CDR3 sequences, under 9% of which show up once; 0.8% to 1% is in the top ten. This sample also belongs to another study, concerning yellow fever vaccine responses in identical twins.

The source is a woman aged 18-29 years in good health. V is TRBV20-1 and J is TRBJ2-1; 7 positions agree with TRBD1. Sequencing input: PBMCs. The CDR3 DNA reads TGCAGTGCTCCGGGACAGATCTCCTACAATGAGCAGTTCTTC. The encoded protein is CSAPGQISYNEQFF.